Each of the 5 T cell receptor beta chains below was sequenced from the same sample in a study of cytomegalovirus exposure and HLA in healthy donors (dated 2017 in TCRdb). Preparation of the library involved the immunoSEQ multiplex PCR assay. For the multiplex PCR, a mixture combining 60 forward primers for TCR Vbeta segments and 13 reverse primers for TCR Jbeta segments was used. Here the immuneACCESS table is served through TCRdb, limited to in-frame sequences with V and J called. Missing clones are a known gap in these copies; in checked studies unresolved V genes cover under half, and the rest lacks a known reason. This sample gives around 150,000 clones in total; around 74% of them show up just once. Roughly 6% of the sample belongs to the ten largest clones. Material for sequencing was PBMCs. These TCRs come from a man in his fifties in good health and CMV-seropositive.

The sample holds one count of this clone. The CDR3 protein is CASSHGQGSEKLFF. The CDR3 bases are TGTGCCAGCAGCCATGGACAGGGGAGTGAAAAACTGTTTTTT. The J gene is TRBJ1-4, the V gene TRBV5-6; TRBD1 matches at 9 bases. Trimming took 4 bases from V and 7 from J; bases not matched to a gene: 5. Germline V CDR1 and CDR2: SGHDT, YYEEEE. This CDR3 comprises 14 residues.

The chain combines TRBV29-1 with TRBJ1-5; D is possibly TRBD1 (5 bases). With 4 bases removed from V and 7 bases from J, the gap between germline ends came to 11 bases. This CDR3 has 12 residues. Per the germline V gene, CDR1 is SQVTM and CDR2 is ANQGSEA. The CDR3 bases are TGCAGCGTTGTGGGGGAGGGCCAGCCCCAGCATTTT. Translating gives CSVVGEGQPQHF.

This clone was seen once. The gene calls are TRBV19 and TRBJ2-1, with D maybe TRBD1 (6 bases). V lost 4 bases to trimming and J lost 4 bases, with 11 bases between them. This CDR3 has 14 amino acids. Germline-derived CDR1 and CDR2 are LNHDA and SQIVND (reference sequence). The CDR3 bases are TGTGCCAGTAGTAGGGGTACAGGGTACAATGAGCAGTTCTTC. It translates to CASSRGTGYNEQFF.

This chain joins TRBV29-1 and TRBJ2-7, with a weak D call TRBD1 (5 bases). Germline V lookup: CDR1 SQVTM, CDR2 ANQGSEA. V gave up 4 bases and J gave up 1 base, with 11 bases separating them. This CDR3 region has 13 residues. The CDR3 reads CSVVTRQSYEQYF. The CDR3 DNA reads TGCAGCGTTGTGACGAGACAGTCCTACGAGCAGTACTTC.

This rearrangement joins TRBV5-1 to TRBJ2-1, with 7 nucleotides matching TRBD2. The CDR3 contains 17 residues. In germline, CDR1 is SGHRS, CDR2 YFSETQ. V gave up 4 bases and J gave up 0 bases; unmatched junction bases: 10. CDR3 region: CASSAHPLADSYNEQFF. The CDR3 nucleotides read TGCGCCAGCAGCGCGCATCCCCTAGCGGACTCCTACAATGAGCAGTTCTTC. The full variable domain, in which reference TRBV5-1 and TRBJ2-1 provide the parts outside the CDR3, is KAGVTQTPRYLIKTRGQQVTLSCSPISGHRSVSWYQQTPGQGLQFLFEYFSETQRNKGNFPGRFSGRQFSNSRSEMNVSTLELGDSALYLCASSAHPLADSYNEQFFGPGTRLTVL.